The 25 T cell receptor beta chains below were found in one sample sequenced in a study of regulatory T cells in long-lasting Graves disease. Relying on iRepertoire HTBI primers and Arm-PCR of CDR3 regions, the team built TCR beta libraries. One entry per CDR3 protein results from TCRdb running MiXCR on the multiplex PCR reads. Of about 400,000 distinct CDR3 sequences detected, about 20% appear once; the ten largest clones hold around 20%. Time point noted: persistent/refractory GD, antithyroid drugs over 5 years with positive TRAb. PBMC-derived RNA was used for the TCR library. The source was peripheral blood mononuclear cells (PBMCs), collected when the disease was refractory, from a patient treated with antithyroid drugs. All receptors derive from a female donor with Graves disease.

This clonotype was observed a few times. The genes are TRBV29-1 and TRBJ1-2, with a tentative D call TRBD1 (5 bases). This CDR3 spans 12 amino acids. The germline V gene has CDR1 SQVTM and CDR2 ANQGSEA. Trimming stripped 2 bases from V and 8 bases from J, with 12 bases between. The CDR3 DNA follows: TGCAGCGTTGAATTAGGGGTCTTGGGCTACACCTTC. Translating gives CSVELGVLGYTF.

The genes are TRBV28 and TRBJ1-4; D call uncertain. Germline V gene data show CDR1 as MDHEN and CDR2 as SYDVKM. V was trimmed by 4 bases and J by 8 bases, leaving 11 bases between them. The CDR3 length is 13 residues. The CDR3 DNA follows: TGTGCCAGCAGTTCTCATCAGCCGGAAAAACTGTTTTTT. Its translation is CASSSHQPEKLFF.

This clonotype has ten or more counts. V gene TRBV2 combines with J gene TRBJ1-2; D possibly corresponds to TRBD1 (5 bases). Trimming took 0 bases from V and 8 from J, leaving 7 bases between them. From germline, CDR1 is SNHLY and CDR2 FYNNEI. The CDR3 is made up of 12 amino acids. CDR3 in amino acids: CASSEAGTGYTF. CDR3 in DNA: TGTGCCAGCAGTGAAGCAGGGACCGGCTACACCTTC.

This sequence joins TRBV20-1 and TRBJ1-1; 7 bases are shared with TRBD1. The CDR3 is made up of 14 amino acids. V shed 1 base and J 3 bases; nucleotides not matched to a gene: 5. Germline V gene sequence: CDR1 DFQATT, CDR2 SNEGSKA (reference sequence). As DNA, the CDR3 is TGCAGTGCTAGAGTGAGGGGGCTGGACACTGAAGCTTTCTTT. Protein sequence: CSARVRGLDTEAFF.

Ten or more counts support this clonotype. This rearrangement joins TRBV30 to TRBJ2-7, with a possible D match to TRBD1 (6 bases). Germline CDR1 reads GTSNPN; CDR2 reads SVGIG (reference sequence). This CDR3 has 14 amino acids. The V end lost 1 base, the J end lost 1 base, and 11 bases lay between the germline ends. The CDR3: CAWSGARGSYEQYF. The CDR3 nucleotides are TGTGCCTGGAGTGGTGCCAGGGGATCCTACGAGCAGTACTTC.

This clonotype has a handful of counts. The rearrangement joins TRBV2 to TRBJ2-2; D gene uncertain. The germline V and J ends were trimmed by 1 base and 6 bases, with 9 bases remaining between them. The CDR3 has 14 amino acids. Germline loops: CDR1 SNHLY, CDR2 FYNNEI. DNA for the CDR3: TGTGCCAGCAGTGAAGTTAAGGGCGCCGGGGAGCTGTTTTTT. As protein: CASSEVKGAGELFF.

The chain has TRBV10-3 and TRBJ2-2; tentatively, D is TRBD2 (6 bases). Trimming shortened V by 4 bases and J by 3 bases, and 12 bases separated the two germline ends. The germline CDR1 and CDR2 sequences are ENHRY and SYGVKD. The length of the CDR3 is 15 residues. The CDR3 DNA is TGTGCCATCAGTGCAGGGCGGGGCCACACCGGGGAGCTGTTTTTT. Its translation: CAISAGRGHTGELFF.

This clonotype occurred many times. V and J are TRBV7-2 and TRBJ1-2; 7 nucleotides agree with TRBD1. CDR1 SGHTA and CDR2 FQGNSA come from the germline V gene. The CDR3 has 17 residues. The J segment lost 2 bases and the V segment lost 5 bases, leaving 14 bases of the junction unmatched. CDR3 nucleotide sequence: TGTGCCAGCAGCGAACAGGGGCTACAATTTTTAAACTATGGCTACACCTTC. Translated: CASSEQGLQFLNYGYTF. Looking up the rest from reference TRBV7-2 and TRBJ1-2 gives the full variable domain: GAGVSQSPSNKVTEKGKDVELRCDPISGHTALYWYRQSLGQGLEFLIYFQGNSAPDKSGLPSDRFSAERTGGSVSTLTIQRTQQEDSAVYLCASSEQGLQFLNYGYTFGSGTRLTVV.

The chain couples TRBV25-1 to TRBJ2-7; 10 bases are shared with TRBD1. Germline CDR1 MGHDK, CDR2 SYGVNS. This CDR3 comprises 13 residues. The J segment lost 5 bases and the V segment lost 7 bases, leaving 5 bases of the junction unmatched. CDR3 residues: CASTYGTGDEQYF. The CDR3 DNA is TGTGCCAGCACCTACGGGACAGGGGACGAGCAGTACTTC.

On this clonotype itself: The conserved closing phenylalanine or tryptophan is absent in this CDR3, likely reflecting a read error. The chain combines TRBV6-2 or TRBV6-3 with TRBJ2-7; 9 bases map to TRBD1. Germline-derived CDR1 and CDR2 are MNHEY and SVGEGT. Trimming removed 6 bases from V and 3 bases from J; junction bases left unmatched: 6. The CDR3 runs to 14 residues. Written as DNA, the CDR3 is TGTGCCAGCAGCGATCCGGGACAGGGCTACGAGCAGTACTCC. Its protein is CASSDPGQGYEQYS.

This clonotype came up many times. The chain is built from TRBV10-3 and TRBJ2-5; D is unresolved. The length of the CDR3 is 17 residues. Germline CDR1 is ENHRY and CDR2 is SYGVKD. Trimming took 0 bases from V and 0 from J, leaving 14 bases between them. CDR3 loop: CAISESRGIKYQETQYF. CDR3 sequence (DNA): TGTGCCATCAGTGAGTCGAGAGGAATTAAGTACCAAGAGACCCAGTACTTC.

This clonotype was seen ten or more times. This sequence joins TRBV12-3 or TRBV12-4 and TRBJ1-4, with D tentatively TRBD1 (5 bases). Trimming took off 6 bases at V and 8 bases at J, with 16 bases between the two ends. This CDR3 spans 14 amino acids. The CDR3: CASSQGHRTEKLFF. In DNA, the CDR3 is TGTGCCAGCAGCCAGGGCCACCGAACGGAAAAACTGTTTTTT.

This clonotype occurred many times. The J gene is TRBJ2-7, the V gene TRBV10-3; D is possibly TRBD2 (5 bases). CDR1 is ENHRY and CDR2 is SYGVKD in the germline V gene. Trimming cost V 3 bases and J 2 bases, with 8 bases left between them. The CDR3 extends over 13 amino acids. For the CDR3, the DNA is TGTGCCATCAGTGACGGGGAACCCTACGAGCAGTACTTC. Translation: CAISDGEPYEQYF.

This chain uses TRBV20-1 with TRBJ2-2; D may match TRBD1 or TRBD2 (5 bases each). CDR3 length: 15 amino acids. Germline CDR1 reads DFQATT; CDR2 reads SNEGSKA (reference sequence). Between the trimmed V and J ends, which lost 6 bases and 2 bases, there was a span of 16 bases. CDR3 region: CSAFRDLPNTGELFF. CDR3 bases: TGCAGTGCATTCCGGGACCTACCCAACACCGGGGAGCTGTTTTTT.

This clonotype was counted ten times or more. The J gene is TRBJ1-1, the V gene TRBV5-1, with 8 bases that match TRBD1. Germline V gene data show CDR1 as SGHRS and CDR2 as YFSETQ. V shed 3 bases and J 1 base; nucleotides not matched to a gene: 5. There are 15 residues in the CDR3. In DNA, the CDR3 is TGCGCCAGCAGCTCAGCCGGGACAGGGAACACTGAAGCTTTCTTT. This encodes CASSSAGTGNTEAFF.

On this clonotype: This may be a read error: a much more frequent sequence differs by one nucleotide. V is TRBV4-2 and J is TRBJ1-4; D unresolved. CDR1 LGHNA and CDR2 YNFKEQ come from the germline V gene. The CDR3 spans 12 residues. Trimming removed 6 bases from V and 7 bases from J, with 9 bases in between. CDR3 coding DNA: TGTGCCAGCAGTCAAATGGGTGAAAAACTGTTTTTT. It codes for CASSQMGEKLFF.

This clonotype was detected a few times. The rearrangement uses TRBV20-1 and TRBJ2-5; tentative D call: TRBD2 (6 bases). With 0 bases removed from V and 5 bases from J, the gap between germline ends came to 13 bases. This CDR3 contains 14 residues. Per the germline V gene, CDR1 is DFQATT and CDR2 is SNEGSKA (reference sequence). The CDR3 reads CSARDPTRGETQYF. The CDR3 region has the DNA TGCAGTGCTAGAGATCCAACACGGGGGGAGACCCAGTACTTC.

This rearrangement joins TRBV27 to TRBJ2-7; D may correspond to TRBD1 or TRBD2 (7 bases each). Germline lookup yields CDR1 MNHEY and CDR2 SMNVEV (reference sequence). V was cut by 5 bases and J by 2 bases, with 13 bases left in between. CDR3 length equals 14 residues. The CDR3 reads CASSEQGGTYEQYF. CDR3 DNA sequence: TGTGCCAGCAGTGAGCAGGGGGGGACCTACGAGCAGTACTTC.

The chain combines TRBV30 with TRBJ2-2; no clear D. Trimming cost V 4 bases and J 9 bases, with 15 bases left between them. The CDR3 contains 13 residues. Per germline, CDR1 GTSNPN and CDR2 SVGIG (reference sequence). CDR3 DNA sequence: TGTGCCTGGAATACTTGGAGTATCCGGGAGCTGTTTTTT. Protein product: CAWNTWSIRELFF.

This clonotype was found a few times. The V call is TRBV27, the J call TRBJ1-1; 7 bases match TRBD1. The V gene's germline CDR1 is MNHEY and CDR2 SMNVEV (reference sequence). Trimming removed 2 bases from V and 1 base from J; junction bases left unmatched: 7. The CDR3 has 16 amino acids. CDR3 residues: CASSLKTGQENTEAFF. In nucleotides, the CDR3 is TGTGCCAGCAGTTTAAAGACAGGGCAGGAGAACACTGAAGCTTTCTTT.

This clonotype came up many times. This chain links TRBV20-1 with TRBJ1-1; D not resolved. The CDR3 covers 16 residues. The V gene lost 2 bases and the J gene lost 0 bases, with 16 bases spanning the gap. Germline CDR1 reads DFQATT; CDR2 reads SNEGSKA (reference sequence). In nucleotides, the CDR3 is TGCAGTGCTAGAAATCCTTCGCCCGTCTTGAACACTGAAGCTTTCTTT. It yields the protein CSARNPSPVLNTEAFF.

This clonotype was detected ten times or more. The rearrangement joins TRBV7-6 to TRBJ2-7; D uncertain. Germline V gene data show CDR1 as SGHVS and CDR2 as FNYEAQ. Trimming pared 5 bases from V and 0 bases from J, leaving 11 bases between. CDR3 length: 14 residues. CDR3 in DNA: TGTGCCAGCAGCCCATTGACGGTCTCCTACGAGCAGTACTTC. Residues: CASSPLTVSYEQYF.

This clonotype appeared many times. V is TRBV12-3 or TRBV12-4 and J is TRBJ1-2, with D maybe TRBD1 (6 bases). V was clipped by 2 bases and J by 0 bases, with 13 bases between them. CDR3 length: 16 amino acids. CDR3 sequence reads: CASSLRGLEANYGYTF. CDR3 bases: TGTGCCAGCAGTTTACGGGGGCTCGAGGCTAACTATGGCTACACCTTC.

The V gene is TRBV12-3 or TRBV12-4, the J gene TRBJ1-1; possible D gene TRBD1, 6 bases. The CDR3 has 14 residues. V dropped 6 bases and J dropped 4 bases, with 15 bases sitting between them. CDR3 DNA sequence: TGTGCCAGCAGACCAGGGGATGGGATCACTGAAGCTTTCTTT. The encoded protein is CASRPGDGITEAFF.

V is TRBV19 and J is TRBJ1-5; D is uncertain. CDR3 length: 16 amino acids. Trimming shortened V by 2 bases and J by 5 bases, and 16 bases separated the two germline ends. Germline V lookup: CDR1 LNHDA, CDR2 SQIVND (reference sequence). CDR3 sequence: CASSIRIGRVDQPQHF. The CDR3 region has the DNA TGTGCCAGTAGTATAAGGATAGGGCGGGTGGATCAGCCCCAGCATTTT.